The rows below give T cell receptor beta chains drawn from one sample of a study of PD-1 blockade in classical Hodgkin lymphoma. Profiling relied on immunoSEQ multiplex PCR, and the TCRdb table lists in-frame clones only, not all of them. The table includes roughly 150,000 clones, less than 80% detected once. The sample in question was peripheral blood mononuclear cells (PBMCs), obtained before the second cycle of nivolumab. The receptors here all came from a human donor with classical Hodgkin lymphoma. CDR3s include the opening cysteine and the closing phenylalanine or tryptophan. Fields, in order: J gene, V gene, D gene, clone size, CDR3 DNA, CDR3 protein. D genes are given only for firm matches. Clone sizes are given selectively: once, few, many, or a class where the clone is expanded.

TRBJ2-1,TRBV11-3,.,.,TGTGCCAGCAGTCTCAATGGAGCGTTCTACAATGAGCAGTTCTTC,CASSLNGAFYNEQFF
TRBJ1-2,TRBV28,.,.,TGTGCCAGCAGTTTATGGGACATTGCTAACTATGGCTACACCTTC,CASSLWDIANYGYTF
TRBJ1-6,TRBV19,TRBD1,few,TGTGCCAGTAGCTCCGGGACAGGGACTTGGGGGGCCCTCCACTTT,CASSSGTGTWGALHF
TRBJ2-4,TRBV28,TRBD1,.,TGTGCCAGCACGGGACAGGGAAACATTCAGTACTTC,CASTGQGNIQYF
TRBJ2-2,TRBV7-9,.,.,TGTGCCAGCAGCTTAGGAGGGGAAACCGGGGAGCTGTTTTTT,CASSLGGETGELFF
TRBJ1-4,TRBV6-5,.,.,TGTGCCAGCGCGCAAAATAGAAATGAAAAACTGTTTTTT,CASAQNRNEKLFF
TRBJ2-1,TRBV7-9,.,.,TGTGCCAGCAGCGTGACTAGGGGCAATGAGCAGTTCTTC,CASSVTRGNEQFF
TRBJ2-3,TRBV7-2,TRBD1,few,TGTGCCAGCAGCTCGACAGGGGCAGATACGCAGTATTTT,CASSSTGADTQYF
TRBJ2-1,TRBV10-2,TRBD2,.,TGCGCCAGCAGTATTACTAGCGGGGGGCGGCAATTCCCCTACAATGAGCAGTTCTTC,CASSITSGGRQFPYNEQFF
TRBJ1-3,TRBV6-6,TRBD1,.,TGTGCCAGCAGTGCCGGACAGGGAAGAGGAAACACCATATATTTT,CASSAGQGRGNTIYF
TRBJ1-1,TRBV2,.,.,TGTGCCAGCAGCGGACAGATTAACACTGAAGCTTTCTTT,CASSGQINTEAFF
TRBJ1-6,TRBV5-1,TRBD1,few,TGCGCCAGCAGGATAACAGGGGTCTCACCCCTCCACTTT,CASRITGVSPLHF
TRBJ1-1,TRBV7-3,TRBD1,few,TGTGCCAGCAGAAAGGACAGGGGAATGAACACTGAAGCTTTCTTT,CASRKDRGMNTEAFF
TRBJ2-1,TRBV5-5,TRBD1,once,TGTGCCAGCAGCTTGGGCCAGGGGGCCTACAATGAGCAGTTCTTC,CASSLGQGAYNEQFF
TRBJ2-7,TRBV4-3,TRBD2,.,TGCGCCAGCAGCCAATGGACTAGCGGGGGCTCCTACGAGCAGTACTTC,CASSQWTSGGSYEQYF
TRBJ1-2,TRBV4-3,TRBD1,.,TGCGCCAGCAGCCAAGGATCCGGGACAGAACACGGCTACACCTTC,CASSQGSGTEHGYTF
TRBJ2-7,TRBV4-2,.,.,TGTGCCAGCAGCCAAGGGGGGTTGGGAGGTGTCCACGAGCAGTACTTC,CASSQGGLGGVHEQYF
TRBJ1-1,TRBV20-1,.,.,TGCAGTGCTTCAGGGGTAACTGAAGCTTTCTTT,CSASGVTEAFF
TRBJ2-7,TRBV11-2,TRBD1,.,TGTGCCAGCAGCTTAAACCTCGGACAGGGGAGGTGGGGATACGAGCAGTACTTC,CASSLNLGQGRWGYEQYF
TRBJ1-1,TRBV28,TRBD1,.,TGTGCCAGCAGTGGTACAGGGGTAGGGACTGAAGCTTTCTTT,CASSGTGVGTEAFF
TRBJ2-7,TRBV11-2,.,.,TGTGCCAGCAGCCTAGAGGGGGTTGGGGAACAGTACTTC,CASSLEGVGEQYF
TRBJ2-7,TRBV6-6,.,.,TGTGCCAGCAGTTACTTTACAGGGCCGTTCTCCTACGAGCAGTACTTC,CASSYFTGPFSYEQYF